This TCR beta chain was captured in a study of CD8+CD57+ T cells in acquired aplastic anemia. The CDR3 contains 14 residues. The V end was cut by 6 bases, the J end by 6 bases, with 20 bases between. Germline assignment: CDR1 DFQATT and CDR2 SNEGSKA (reference sequence). This clonotype was observed a single time. It was genomic DNA that served as the template for profiling TCR beta VDJ and CDR3. TCRdb called the reads again in MiXCR, with one record for every CDR3 protein. The sample shows 400,000 to 450,000 distinct CDR3 sequences, 60% to 80% of them seen only once. Sequenced: sorted CD4+, CD8+, or CD8+CD57+ T cells (not recorded which) from PBMCs. The source of this sequence is a human donor in good health, serving as a control. The rearrangement uses TRBV20-1 and TRBJ2-5; D is perhaps TRBD1 or TRBD2 (5 bases each). CDR3 in amino acids: CSAEGRTYEQTQYF. The CDR3 DNA sequence: TGCAGTGCAGAGGGACGTACCTACGAGCAGACCCAGTACTTC.